The 29 T cell receptor beta chains listed next were all sequenced from one sample in a study of cytomegalovirus exposure and HLA in healthy donors. 60 Vbeta and 13 Jbeta primers were used in PCR. TCRdb keeps only in-frame clones here, not all; method: immunoSEQ multiplex PCR. The sample yields about 140,000 clones, around 80% seen once. The sequenced material came from PBMCs. The receptor source for this set is a man between 40 and 49 years old in good health and CMV-seronegative.

The chain couples TRBV6-4 to TRBJ1-5; TRBD1 agrees at 7 bases. Germline V gene data show CDR1 as MRHNA and CDR2 as SNTAGT. The CDR3 consists of 14 residues. The V gene end was trimmed by 4 bases and the J gene end by 2 bases; junction bases not matched to a gene: 2. Here the CDR3 DNA reads TGTGCCAGCAGTGTCCAGGGGGGCAATCAGCCCCAGCATTTT. Its protein is CASSVQGGNQPQHF.

The CDR3 protein is CASSRVQETQYF. In nucleotides, the CDR3 is TGTGCCAGCAGTCGGGTTCAAGAGACCCAGTACTTC. This chain links TRBV25-1 with TRBJ2-5; D gene ambiguous. Germline V gene sequence: CDR1 MGHDK, CDR2 SYGVNS. The CDR3 loop spans 12 amino acids. V lost 5 bases and J lost 2, with 6 bases in between.

This rearrangement joins TRBV9 to TRBJ2-7; 9 bases line up with TRBD2. Germline assignment: CDR1 SGDLS and CDR2 YYNGEE. The CDR3 sequence is 15 residues long. Trimming took 3 bases from V and 3 from J; bases not matched to a gene: 7. The CDR3 sequence: CASSAEGTSRYEQYF. CDR3 sequence (DNA): TGTGCCAGCAGCGCTGAGGGGACTAGCCGCTACGAGCAGTACTTC.

This clone was picked up a small number of times. The rearrangement links TRBV7-6 to TRBJ1-1; perhaps TRBD1 as D (5 bases). Germline V gene data show CDR1 as SGHVS and CDR2 as FNYEAQ. The CDR3 runs to 15 residues. Between the trimmed V and J ends, which lost 5 bases and 2 bases, there was a span of 15 bases. The CDR3 DNA sequence: TGTGCCAGCAGCACTACTTTTCAGGGTAACACTGAAGCTTTCTTT. This translates into CASSTTFQGNTEAFF.

This chain uses TRBV7-6 with TRBJ2-7, with 9 bases matching TRBD2. Germline V gives CDR1 SGHVS, CDR2 FNYEAQ. The length of the CDR3 is 17 residues. V shed 0 bases, J shed 2 bases, and the junction held 8 bases outside the gene matches. The CDR3 bases are TGTGCCAGCAGCTTAGCGCTCGGTCTAGCGGGGACCTACGAGCAGTACTTC. It is translated as CASSLALGLAGTYEQYF.

The chain links TRBV28 to TRBJ2-7, with 8 nucleotides matching TRBD1. Trimming cost V 5 bases and J 2 bases; bases outside gene matches: 5. Germline V CDR1 and CDR2: MDHEN, SYDVKM. This CDR3 is built from 14 residues. For the CDR3, the DNA is TGTGCCAGCAGTACCGGACAGGGTCCCTACGAGCAGTACTTC. The encoded protein is CASSTGQGPYEQYF.

V gene TRBV27 combines with J gene TRBJ2-7, with 12 bases lining up with TRBD2. Germline loops: CDR1 MNHEY, CDR2 SMNVEV (reference sequence). With V trimmed by 2 bases and J by 4 bases, 3 bases remained unmatched. The CDR3 covers 15 residues. CDR3 nucleotides: TGTGCCAGCAGTTTACTAGCGGGGGGGAATTACGAGCAGTACTTC. Its protein is CASSLLAGGNYEQYF.

The rearrangement uses TRBV5-6 and TRBJ2-7, with 9 bases aligning to TRBD1. CDR3 length equals 16 residues. The V segment lost 4 bases and the J segment 2 bases; nucleotides outside the gene matches: 10. Germline lookup yields CDR1 SGHDT and CDR2 YYEEEE. CDR3 sequence: CASSAPGTGRTYEQYF. The CDR3 DNA reads as TGTGCCAGCAGCGCGCCCGGGACAGGGAGGACCTACGAGCAGTACTTC.

The J gene is TRBJ2-3, the V gene TRBV4-2, with 10 bases identical to TRBD2. The CDR3 is 17 residues long. CDR1 and CDR2 (germline): LGHNA, YNFKEQ. V gave up 4 bases and J gave up 4 bases; unmatched junction bases: 11. The CDR3 nucleotides read TGTGCCAGCAGCCCCCGGGGAGCGGGGGGGTTGGCAGATACGCAGTATTTT. Amino acid sequence: CASSPRGAGGLADTQYF.

This chain joins TRBV2 and TRBJ1-5; possible D gene TRBD1, 5 bases. Per the germline V gene, CDR1 is SNHLY and CDR2 is FYNNEI. This CDR3 is built from 17 residues. The germline V and J ends were trimmed by 6 bases and 0 bases, with 18 bases remaining between them. CDR3 sequence reads: CASSAGSVLYSNQPQHF. Here the CDR3 DNA reads TGTGCCAGCAGCGCAGGGTCCGTCTTATATAGCAATCAGCCCCAGCATTTT.

The chain combines TRBV7-6 with TRBJ2-7; TRBD2 aligns across 13 bases. V was clipped by 4 bases and J by 3 bases; unmatched bases: 9. The CDR3 totals 17 residues. CDR1 is SGHVS and CDR2 is FNYEAQ in the germline V gene. CDR3: CASSYRTTSGGYYEQYF. The CDR3 nucleotides are TGTGCCAGCAGCTACCGAACGACTAGCGGGGGGTACTACGAGCAGTACTTC.

The J gene is TRBJ1-4, the V gene TRBV5-6, with a tentative D call TRBD1 (5 bases). This CDR3 comprises 15 residues. The germline CDR1 and CDR2 sequences are SGHDT and YYEEEE. V lost 1 base, J lost 7 bases, and 14 bases lay in between. The CDR3 sequence is CASSLWGVKSEKLFF. The CDR3 DNA follows: TGTGCCAGCAGCTTGTGGGGGGTGAAGAGTGAAAAACTGTTTTTT.

This chain uses TRBV25-1 with TRBJ2-1, with TRBD1 matching over 10 bases. In germline, CDR1 is MGHDK, CDR2 SYGVNS. The CDR3 is 13 amino acids. Germline trimming cut 8 bases from V and 10 bases from J; bases unmatched to any gene: 8. The CDR3 loop is CASGRQGAGEQFF. The CDR3, as DNA: TGTGCCAGCGGACGACAGGGGGCCGGCGAGCAGTTCTTC.

The genes are TRBV19 and TRBJ2-6; possible D gene TRBD2, 5 bases. The V end lost 2 bases, the J end lost 0 bases, and 11 bases lay between the germline ends. The CDR3 runs 17 residues. Looked up from germline, CDR1 is LNHDA and CDR2 is SQIVND (reference sequence). CDR3 DNA: TGTGCCAGTAGTATACTCCGGGAACGCTCTGGGGCCAACGTCCTGACTTTC. This sequence encodes CASSILRERSGANVLTF.

J is TRBJ2-1 and V is TRBV27; D call uncertain. The CDR3 extends over 14 amino acids. V gave up 6 bases and J gave up 12 bases, with 21 bases separating them. In germline, CDR1 is MNHEY, CDR2 SMNVEV (reference sequence). CDR3 nucleotide sequence: TGTGCCAGCAGCCCGGGTCTCTCTAATGTCGGGCAGTTCTTC. Translating it yields CASSPGLSNVGQFF.

This clone appeared a few times. The chain links TRBV6-1 to TRBJ2-2, with D tentatively TRBD2 (6 bases). Germline V gene lookup returns CDR1 MNHNS and CDR2 SASEGT. This CDR3 spans 15 amino acids. Between the trimmed V and J ends, which lost 2 bases and 4 bases, there was a span of 11 bases. Written as DNA, the CDR3 is TGTGCCAGCAGTGAAAGGCGGGGTGGCACCGGGGAGCTGTTTTTT. It specifies CASSERRGGTGELFF.

The chain links TRBV28 to TRBJ2-5; 11 bases map to TRBD1. The trim removed 1 base at V and 4 bases at J, leaving 11 bases unmatched. The CDR3 covers 18 residues. Germline loops: CDR1 MDHEN, CDR2 SYDVKM. The CDR3 DNA follows: TGTGCCAGCAGTTTATACAGGACAGGGGGCTTGGATTCAGAGACCCAGTACTTC. This gives the protein CASSLYRTGGLDSETQYF.

The chain is built from TRBV2 and TRBJ2-5, with TRBD1 matching over 7 bases. Per the germline V gene, CDR1 is SNHLY and CDR2 is FYNNEI. The CDR3 is 17 amino acids. V was clipped by 8 bases and J by 5 bases; unmatched bases: 20. The CDR3, as DNA: TGTGCCAGCGTATTGGGGCAGGGGGTCCTAGCAGAGGAGACCCAGTACTTC. As protein: CASVLGQGVLAEETQYF.

V is TRBV19 and J is TRBJ1-5; 7 positions match TRBD1. Per germline, CDR1 LNHDA and CDR2 SQIVND (reference sequence). The CDR3 extends over 15 amino acids. J was trimmed by 0 bases and V by 7 bases; bases with no gene match: 6. The CDR3 loop reads CASTMDRYSNQPQHF. CDR3 nucleotide sequence: TGTGCCAGTACCATGGACAGGTATAGCAATCAGCCCCAGCATTTT. The whole variable domain, remainder taken from reference TRBV19 and TRBJ1-5, is DGGITQSPKYLFRKEGQNVTLSCEQNLNHDAMYWYRQDPGQGLRLIYYSQIVNDFQKGDIAEGYSVSREKKESFPLTVTSAQKNPTAFYLCASTMDRYSNQPQHFGDGTRLSIL.

The V call is TRBV19, the J call TRBJ1-2, with TRBD1 identical over 8 bases. The CDR3 covers 13 residues. J gave up 7 bases and V 7 bases, and 8 bases lay outside the gene matches. Germline CDR1 and CDR2: LNHDA and SQIVND (reference sequence). The CDR3 region has the DNA TGTGCCAGTAACTCCGGACAGGGCGGTGGCTACACCTTC. This sequence encodes CASNSGQGGGYTF.

This clone showed up just a few times. The chain employs TRBV6-1 and TRBJ2-7; D may be TRBD2 (6 bases). The V gene's germline CDR1 is MNHNS and CDR2 SASEGT. The length of the CDR3 is 15 residues. V lost 7 bases, J lost 4 bases, and 20 bases lay in between. The CDR3 nucleotides are TGTGCCAGCAATCAGATCGGTACTAGCTGGTACGAGCAGTACTTC. The encoded protein is CASNQIGTSWYEQYF.

This clone was detected once. Other nucleotide sequences from this sample produce the same CDR3. The gene calls are TRBV28 and TRBJ2-7, with 10 bases lining up with TRBD1. CDR1 and CDR2 from the germline V gene are MDHEN and SYDVKM. CDR3 length: 15 amino acids. V lost 5 bases and J lost 2; bases outside the gene matches: 6. CDR3 sequence: CASSEPGQGPYEQYF. The DNA of the CDR3 is TGTGCCAGCAGTGAACCGGGACAGGGGCCCTACGAGCAGTACTTC.

This clone has only a few counts. V gene TRBV4-2 combines with J gene TRBJ2-7; 7 positions agree with TRBD2. V lost 3 bases, J lost 2 bases, and 4 bases stayed unmatched. Germline CDR1 LGHNA, CDR2 YNFKEQ. The CDR3 runs to 14 residues. CDR3 DNA: TGTGCCAGCAGCCATCCAGCGGGAACCTACGAGCAGTACTTC. This gives the protein CASSHPAGTYEQYF.

The V and J genes are TRBV7-9 and TRBJ2-7, with 9 bases identical to TRBD1. The CDR3 sequence is 14 residues long. With 5 bases clipped from V and 3 bases from J, the junction kept 5 bases outside the gene matches. Germline loops: CDR1 SEHNR, CDR2 FQNEAQ (reference sequence). The CDR3 here is CASSRTGQGYEQYF. CDR3 nucleotide sequence: TGTGCCAGCAGCAGAACGGGACAGGGCTACGAGCAGTACTTC.

V usage is TRBV7-9 and J usage is TRBJ2-2; D is unresolved. Trimming removed 4 bases from V and 4 bases from J, with 7 bases in between. This CDR3 has 13 residues. The germline V gene encodes CDR1 SEHNR and CDR2 FQNEAQ (reference sequence). This chain's CDR3 is CASSSLLTGELFF. CDR3 in DNA: TGTGCCAGCAGCTCCCTACTCACCGGGGAGCTGTTTTTT.

As concerns this clone: At one boundary the junction diverges from the germline segment, which might be a read error. The V gene is TRBV12-5, the J gene TRBJ1-1; 8 nucleotides line up with TRBD1. The CDR3 extends over 15 amino acids. CDR1 LGHNT and CDR2 FRNRAP come from the germline V gene. CDR3 nucleotides: TGTGCTAGTGGATTGGACAGGGTCGAAGGTACTGAAGCTTTCTTT. This codes for CASGLDRVEGTEAFF.

As DNA, the CDR3 is TGTGCCAGCAGTTACCCCGGACTAGCGGGAGAACAGCAGTACTTC. It yields the protein CASSYPGLAGEQQYF. V is TRBV6-5 and J is TRBJ2-7; TRBD2 matches 13 bases. The V and J ends lost 2 bases and 8 bases, in that order; junction bases with no gene match: 6. CDR1 MNHEY and CDR2 SVGAGI come from the germline V gene. This CDR3 region has 15 residues.

The chain recombines TRBV18 with TRBJ2-2; 10 bases are a match to TRBD1. The V segment lost 0 bases and the J segment 3 bases; nucleotides outside the gene matches: 1. In germline, CDR1 is KGHSH, CDR2 LQKENI. CDR3 size: 16 residues. This CDR3 reads CASSPPTGGDTGELFF. CDR3 DNA: TGTGCCAGCTCACCACCGACAGGGGGCGACACCGGGGAGCTGTTTTTT. Variable domain in full (rest from reference TRBV18 and TRBJ2-2): NAGVMQNPRHLVRRRGQEARLRCSPMKGHSHVYWYRQLPEEGLKFMVYLQKENIIDESGMPKERFSAEFPKEGPSILRIQQVVRGDSAAYFCASSPPTGGDTGELFFGEGSRLTVL.

This rearrangement joins TRBV28 to TRBJ2-7; D gene unclear. With 7 bases removed from V and 0 bases from J, the gap between germline ends came to 16 bases. Germline CDR1 is MDHEN and CDR2 is SYDVKM. The CDR3 has 15 amino acids. The CDR3 region has the DNA TGTGCCAGCACCTTCAGACAACCGAGCTCCTACGAGCAGTACTTC. It codes for CASTFRQPSSYEQYF. Based on the CDR3 plus reference TRBV28 and TRBJ2-7, the full variable domain is DVKVTQSSRYLVKRTGEKVFLECVQDMDHENMFWYRQDPGLGLRLIYFSYDVKMKEKGDIPEGYSVSREKKERFSLILESASTNQTSMYLCASTFRQPSSYEQYFGPGTRLTVT.